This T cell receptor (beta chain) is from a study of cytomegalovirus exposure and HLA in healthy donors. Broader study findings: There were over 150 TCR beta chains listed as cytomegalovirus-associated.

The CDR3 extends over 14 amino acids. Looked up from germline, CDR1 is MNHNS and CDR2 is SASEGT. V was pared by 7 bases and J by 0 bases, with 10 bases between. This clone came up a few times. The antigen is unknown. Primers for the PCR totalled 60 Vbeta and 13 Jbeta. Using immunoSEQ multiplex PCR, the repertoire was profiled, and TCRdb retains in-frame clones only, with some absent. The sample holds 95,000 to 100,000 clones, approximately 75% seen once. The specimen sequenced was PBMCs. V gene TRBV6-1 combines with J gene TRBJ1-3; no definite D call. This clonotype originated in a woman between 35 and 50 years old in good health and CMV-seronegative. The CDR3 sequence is CASTTDNSGNTIYF. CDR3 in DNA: TGTGCCAGCACCACCGACAACTCTGGAAACACCATATATTTT.